The 27 T cell receptor beta chains below come from one sample, sequenced in a study of cytotoxic CD8 clonotypes in ibrutinib-treated CLL. Data came from immunoSEQ multiplex PCR; TCRdb stores just in-frame clones and leaves some out. The table shows about 68,000 clones, with 90% occurring only once. The source material was PBMCs, sampled after 12 months of ibrutinib treatment. Receptors originate from a human donor with chronic lymphocytic leukemia.

V and J are TRBV14 and TRBJ1-1; D not resolved. The CDR3 sequence is 16 residues long. Deletions cut 0 bases from V and 3 bases from J, with 14 bases between. Germline values: CDR1 SGHDN, CDR2 FVKESK. CDR3 amino acids: CASSQDFVLRDTEAFF. CDR3 bases: TGTGCCAGCAGCCAAGATTTTGTACTAAGGGACACTGAAGCTTTCTTT.

This clone turned up a few times. Other DNA sequences in this specimen translate into the identical CDR3. The chain recombines TRBV18 with TRBJ2-5; D call uncertain. V was shortened by 1 base and J by 3 bases, with 0 bases between the two germline ends. Germline V gives CDR1 KGHSH, CDR2 LQKENI. The CDR3 has 11 amino acids. This chain's CDR3 is CASSPQETQYF. Here the CDR3 DNA reads TGTGCCAGCTCACCACAAGAGACCCAGTACTTC. The whole variable domain, remainder taken from reference TRBV18 and TRBJ2-5, is NAGVMQNPRHLVRRRGQEARLRCSPMKGHSHVYWYRQLPEEGLKFMVYLQKENIIDESGMPKERFSAEFPKEGPSILRIQQVVRGDSAAYFCASSPQETQYFGPGTRLLVL.

This clone was recorded only once. This chain links TRBV2 with TRBJ2-2; 8 nucleotides agree with TRBD1. J gave up 5 bases and V 3 bases, and 5 bases lay outside the gene matches. Per the germline V gene, CDR1 is SNHLY and CDR2 is FYNNEI. CDR3 length: 15 amino acids. CDR3: CASSEDRAGTGELFF. The CDR3 region has the DNA TGTGCCAGCAGTGAGGACAGGGCAGGGACCGGGGAGCTGTTTTTT.

The chain couples TRBV6-1 to TRBJ1-5, with 7 bases identical to TRBD1. The CDR3 has 15 residues. CDR1 is MNHNS, CDR2 SASEGT, per germline. V shed 7 bases and J 2 bases; nucleotides not matched to a gene: 8. The CDR3 DNA follows: TGTGCCAGCATTGACAGGGTAGGAGGCAATCAGCCCCAGCATTTT. Its protein product is CASIDRVGGNQPQHF.

The J gene is TRBJ2-5, the V gene TRBV30; no reliable D call. The J call could be wrong; TRBJ2-7 is a better fit for the DNA end. Germline-derived CDR1 and CDR2 are GTSNPN and SVGIG (reference sequence). This CDR3 is built from 11 residues. In DNA, the CDR3 is TGTGCCTGGATGGAGTACCACGAGCAGTACTTC. This gives the protein CAWMEYHEQYF.

The V and J genes are TRBV5-1 and TRBJ1-1; no firm D call. The CDR3 length is 14 residues. The V and J ends lost 5 bases and 1 base respectively, with 12 bases between them. Looked up from germline, CDR1 is SGHRS and CDR2 is YFSETQ. CDR3 protein: CASRANTENTEAFF. Here the CDR3 DNA reads TGCGCCAGCAGGGCGAACACAGAGAACACTGAAGCTTTCTTT.

CDR3 sequence: CASSQESGRVKNGYTF. The CDR3 nucleotides read TGTGCCAGCAGCCAAGAGTCAGGGCGGGTTAAAAATGGCTACACCTTC. The chain joins TRBV14 to TRBJ1-2; D possibly corresponds to TRBD1 (5 bases). Germline loops: CDR1 SGHDN, CDR2 FVKESK. This CDR3 comprises 16 residues. Trimming left V 0 bases short and J 6 bases short, with 17 bases between.

V and J are TRBV4-1 and TRBJ1-3, with D maybe TRBD1 (5 bases). Between the trimmed V and J ends, which lost 8 bases and 0 bases, there was a span of 11 bases. This CDR3 has 14 residues. Germline V lookup: CDR1 MGHRA, CDR2 YSYEKL. CDR3 sequence reads: CASGGRISGNTIYF. In DNA form, the CDR3 reads TGCGCCAGCGGGGGACGTATCTCTGGAAACACCATATATTTT.

The chain is built from TRBV27 and TRBJ2-1; 10 bases match TRBD1. The CDR3 is 18 amino acids. V lost 0 bases, J lost 3 bases, and 8 bases stayed unmatched. Germline assignment: CDR1 MNHEY and CDR2 SMNVEV (reference sequence). The DNA of the CDR3 is TGTGCCAGCAGTTTATCGGTCCCAAGGGACAGGGGCTACAATGAGCAGTTCTTC. Its translation is CASSLSVPRDRGYNEQFF.

The CDR3 region has the DNA TGTGCCAGCAGTGAATCATCGTTCGGACAGGGGGCTAGGGGGCAGTACTTC. It codes for CASSESSFGQGARGQYF. The rearrangement links TRBV6-1 to TRBJ2-7, with 11 bases matching TRBD1. The trim removed 2 bases at V and 9 bases at J, leaving 15 bases unmatched. CDR3 length equals 17 residues. The germline V gene has CDR1 MNHNS and CDR2 SASEGT.

The gene calls are TRBV18 and TRBJ1-4, with 7 bases aligning to TRBD1. The junction had 12 bases not matched to a gene; V was cut back by 6 bases and J by 8 bases. The CDR3 loop spans 15 amino acids. CDR1 KGHSH and CDR2 LQKENI come from the germline V gene. The CDR3 is CASSIEWTGHEKLFF. The CDR3, as DNA: TGTGCCAGCTCCATAGAGTGGACAGGACACGAAAAACTGTTTTTT.

The chain combines TRBV19 with TRBJ1-5; 7 bases are a match to TRBD1. In germline, CDR1 is LNHDA, CDR2 SQIVND (reference sequence). V shed 9 bases, J shed 6 bases, and the junction held 11 bases outside the gene matches. This CDR3 comprises 14 residues. CDR3: CARLAQGVCQPQHF. The CDR3 DNA follows: TGTGCCAGGCTCGCGCAGGGGGTATGTCAGCCCCAGCATTTT.

The gene calls are TRBV6-1 and TRBJ2-3; a weak D match, TRBD2 (6 bases). There are 14 residues in the CDR3. V lost 8 bases, J lost 0 bases, and 12 bases lay in between. CDR1 and CDR2 from the germline V gene are MNHNS and SASEGT. The DNA of the CDR3 is TGTGCCAGCTGGGCGCGGGGCAGCACAGATACGCAGTATTTT. It codes for CASWARGSTDTQYF.

V usage is TRBV2 and J usage is TRBJ2-7; D ambiguous. The CDR3 spans 12 residues. Germline V gives CDR1 SNHLY, CDR2 FYNNEI. Trimming removed 7 bases from V and 5 bases from J, with 12 bases in between. The CDR3 protein is CASIAYRDEQYF. For the CDR3, the DNA is TGTGCCAGCATCGCCTATCGGGACGAGCAGTACTTC.

The rearrangement joins TRBV5-1 to TRBJ2-5; the D gene is possibly TRBD1 (5 bases). The CDR3 contains 14 residues. Trimming shortened V by 0 bases and J by 2 bases, and 8 bases separated the two germline ends. From germline, CDR1 is SGHRS and CDR2 YFSETQ. The CDR3 coding sequence is TGCGCCAGCAGCTTGGGACAGAGACAAGAGACCCAGTACTTC. This encodes CASSLGQRQETQYF.

The chain employs TRBV6-1 and TRBJ2-7; 8 positions match TRBD1. V was pared by 8 bases and J by 1 base, with 7 bases of the junction left unmatched. Germline lookup yields CDR1 MNHNS and CDR2 SASEGT. The CDR3 has 14 amino acids. This CDR3 is CASGWTGHSYEQYF. The CDR3 DNA reads as TGTGCCAGCGGTTGGACAGGGCATTCCTACGAGCAGTACTTC.

The J gene is TRBJ2-3, the V gene TRBV11-1, with 8 bases lining up with TRBD2. The V and J ends lost 1 base and 1 base, in that order; junction bases with no gene match: 4. In germline, CDR1 is SGHAT, CDR2 FQDESV (reference sequence). The CDR3 is made up of 16 amino acids. DNA for the CDR3: TGTGCCAGCAGCTTAGTAAGCGGGAGTGGCACAGATACGCAGTATTTT. Protein sequence: CASSLVSGSGTDTQYF.

The V call is TRBV19, the J call TRBJ2-1; 13 nucleotides line up with TRBD2. V dropped 3 bases and J dropped 7; count of bases not matched to a gene: 9. The CDR3 loop spans 17 amino acids. Looked up from germline, CDR1 is LNHDA and CDR2 is SQIVND (reference sequence). In nucleotides, the CDR3 is TGTGCCAGTAGTATGCCCCCCGGACTAGCGGGAGCTAATGAGCAGTTCTTC. Its protein product is CASSMPPGLAGANEQFF.

The V call is TRBV7-2, the J call TRBJ2-7; D remains ambiguous. This CDR3 contains 11 residues. Trimming stripped 4 bases from V and 3 bases from J, with 4 bases between. Germline CDR1 SGHTA, CDR2 FQGNSA. The CDR3 here is CASSSYYEQYF. The CDR3 DNA reads TGTGCCAGCAGCTCATACTACGAGCAGTACTTC.

J is TRBJ2-7 and V is TRBV6-5; 8 bases align to TRBD1. Germline V gives CDR1 MNHEY, CDR2 SVGAGI. With V trimmed by 5 bases and J by 3 bases, 9 bases remained unmatched. The CDR3 runs 15 residues. The CDR3 spells CASSVPGQADYEQYF. The DNA of the CDR3 is TGTGCCAGCAGTGTCCCGGGACAGGCGGACTACGAGCAGTACTTC.

The genes are TRBV7-3 and TRBJ2-2, with D possibly matching TRBD1 (6 bases). Per the germline V gene, CDR1 is SGHTA and CDR2 is FQGTGA. Trimming removed 0 bases from V and 7 bases from J, with 12 bases in between. CDR3 length: 15 residues. CDR3 bases: TGTGCCAGCAGCTTAACGGCAGGGGTCATCGGGGAGCTGTTTTTT. Its protein is CASSLTAGVIGELFF.

V usage is TRBV6-5 and J usage is TRBJ2-2, with D possibly called TRBD1 or TRBD2 (5 bases each). The CDR3 extends over 15 amino acids. The germline V gene encodes CDR1 MNHEY and CDR2 SVGAGI. V was clipped by 5 bases and J by 9 bases, with 19 bases between them. The CDR3 DNA reads TGTGCCAGCAGTCCAGAGCCGGGACCACGGCGGGAGCTGTTTTTT. Its translation: CASSPEPGPRRELFF.

This chain joins TRBV6-5 and TRBJ2-3; 10 bases fit TRBD2. J was trimmed by 3 bases and V by 2 bases; bases with no gene match: 5. Germline CDR1 reads MNHEY; CDR2 reads SVGAGI. This CDR3 is built from 16 residues. The CDR3 protein is CASSYISGRATDTQYF. The CDR3 bases are TGTGCCAGCAGTTACATCAGCGGGAGGGCTACAGATACGCAGTATTTT.

CDR3 DNA: TGTGCCAGCAGTTTATCCCGACAGGGCGATCAGCCCCAGCATTTT. Amino acids: CASSLSRQGDQPQHF. The chain couples TRBV27 to TRBJ1-5, with 7 bases aligning to TRBD1. The germline CDR1 and CDR2 sequences are MNHEY and SMNVEV (reference sequence). The CDR3 totals 15 residues. After removal of 0 bases from V and 5 bases from J, the junction contained 4 bases not matched to a gene.

The rearrangement uses TRBV21-1 and TRBJ1-5. TRBV21-1 is assigned pseudogene status. This CDR3 region has 15 residues. CDR3 DNA: TGTGCCAGCAGCAAAGTTAGGCGGGGAAATCAGCCCCAGCATTTT. Residues: CASSKVRRGNQPQHF.

This chain joins TRBV28 and TRBJ1-3, with 7 bases aligning to TRBD1. The CDR3 has 14 amino acids. V was pared by 6 bases and J by 4 bases, with 6 bases of the junction left unmatched. In germline, CDR1 is MDHEN, CDR2 SYDVKM. The CDR3 bases are TGTGCCAGCAGCCAAGACAGGGTCGGAAACACCATATATTTT. Its translation is CASSQDRVGNTIYF.

This clone is a singleton in its sample. J is TRBJ2-2 and V is TRBV28, with D maybe TRBD1 (6 bases). V gave up 5 bases and J gave up 4 bases, with 14 bases separating them. Germline V gene data show CDR1 as MDHEN and CDR2 as SYDVKM. The CDR3 runs to 15 residues. The CDR3: CASSLGTISTGELFF. CDR3 sequence (DNA): TGTGCCAGCAGTCTCGGGACAATTAGCACCGGGGAGCTGTTTTTT.